This T cell receptor (beta chain) is from a study of identical twins' blood T cells. Authors' analysis steps: Clonotypes per individual ranged from about 95,000 to nearly 550,000. In TCRdb, the 5' RACE reads were re-called with MiXCR into one record per CDR3 protein. The V and J calls and clone size come from TCRdb's table, not from the authors' own analysis. This sample has roughly 340,000 distinct CDR3 sequences, with about 28% found just once. This clonotype was observed a handful of times. As yet, its antigen is unknown. The CDR3 totals 13 residues. V lost 4 bases and J lost 4, with 11 bases in between. Looked up from germline, CDR1 is SGHRS and CDR2 is YFSETQ. Broader study findings: Out-of-frame TCRbeta clonotypes reportedly had markedly more similar V usage in twins than unrelated donors.

The rearrangement joins TRBV5-1 to TRBJ1-2; D not resolved. The sequencing sample was made of PBMCs. The sequence derives from a woman aged 18-55 years in good health. CDR3 nucleotide sequence: TGCGCCAGCAGCAACGGGTTCGTCTATGGCTACACCTTC. Its protein product is CASSNGFVYGYTF.